This entry is about one TCR beta chain. This specimen comes from a study of control samples from healthy donors and cancer patients. Trimming cost V 5 bases and J 7 bases, with 11 bases left between them. Germline CDR1 is LNHDA and CDR2 is SQIVND (reference sequence). The CDR3 is made up of 12 amino acids. Assay: immunoSEQ multiplex PCR; the TCRdb copy retains only in-frame clones and omits some. The sample carries roughly 100,000 clones, around 82% recorded once. The source of this sequence is a woman aged 50 to 65 in good health. Material for sequencing was blood. The rearrangement uses TRBV19 and TRBJ2-5; tentative D call: TRBD1 (5 bases). CDR3 protein: CASSEGHGTQYF. The CDR3 coding sequence is TGTGCCAGTAGTGAAGGACACGGGACCCAGTACTTC.